The 32 T cell receptor beta chains below all came from one sample that was sequenced in a study of a mutant IDH1 vaccine in newly diagnosed glioma (dated by TCRdb to the early 2020s). The sample's time point label, in plain terms: week 5, during vaccination. Every vaccine dose consisted of 300 ug of a 20-mer mutant IDH1 peptide in Montanide, administered subcutaneously together with topical imiquimod. The library was produced with the immunoSEQ multiplex PCR assay. This immuneACCESS table, as held by TCRdb, lists in-frame sequences with V and J called but not all clones. Of the missing ones, under half trace to an unresolved V gene in checked studies; the others have no known cause. The sample table contains about 54,000 clones; only one count was recorded for about 86% of them. Approximately 3.6% of the sample goes to the ten largest clones. Their target antigens are unknown. Specimen: PBMCs, collected from a glioma patient whose treatment included an IDH1 peptide vaccine. The receptors here all came from a young man with glioma.

The chain carries TRBV11-2 and TRBJ1-6; D uncertain. The germline V and J ends were trimmed by 4 bases and 2 bases, with 9 bases remaining between them. CDR1 and CDR2 (germline): SGHAT, FQNNGV. The CDR3 length is 15 residues. For the CDR3, the DNA is TGTGCCAGCAGCTCGATAGTCCCCTATAATTCACCCCTCCACTTT. This sequence encodes CASSSIVPYNSPLHF.

This clone was recorded only once. The CDR3 bases are TGTGCCAGCTCCCTTAGGCGGTCGATATTGAACACTGAAGCTTTCTTT. This sequence encodes CASSLRRSILNTEAFF. The J gene is TRBJ1-1, the V gene TRBV18; no clear D gene. Germline values: CDR1 KGHSH, CDR2 LQKENI. CDR3 size: 16 residues. V lost 6 bases to trimming and J lost 0 bases, with 17 bases between them.

J is TRBJ2-7 and V is TRBV1. TRBV1 constitutes a pseudogene. The CDR3 runs 16 residues. The CDR3 here is CTSSPRVAGEVSEQYF. The CDR3 nucleotides are TGCACCAGCAGCCCAAGGGTGGCAGGGGAGGTCAGCGAGCAGTACTTC.

This chain connects TRBV21-1 to TRBJ1-3; TRBD1 is taken as the D call from the table, unchecked against the DNA. TRBV21-1 is described as a pseudogene. This CDR3 comprises 16 residues. The CDR3 nucleotides are TGTGCCAGCAGTTCAGAGACAGAAAGCTCTGGAAACACCATATATTTT. It translates to CASSSETESSGNTIYF.

The table lists this clone with a few counts. The rearrangement links TRBV7-9 to TRBJ2-7, with D unresolved. CDR1 is SEHNR, CDR2 FQNEAQ, per germline (reference sequence). The CDR3 has 13 residues. Trimming stripped 4 bases from V and 3 bases from J, with 10 bases between. DNA for the CDR3: TGTGCCAGCAGCTCCCTCACCGGCTACGAGCAGTACTTC. Amino acid sequence: CASSSLTGYEQYF.

V is TRBV6-1 and J is TRBJ2-7; 10 bases agree with TRBD1. V trimming: 6 bases; J trimming: 3 bases; junction bases outside the gene matches: 2. Germline-derived CDR1 and CDR2 are MNHNS and SASEGT. The CDR3 loop spans 13 amino acids. The CDR3 nucleotides read TGTGCCAGCAGAGACAGGGGGCTCTACGAGCAGTACTTC. Amino acid sequence: CASRDRGLYEQYF.

This clone was seen a few times. The chain joins TRBV5-6 to TRBJ1-5, with TRBD1 matching over 10 bases. CDR3 length: 15 residues. Trimming at V came to 5 bases and at J to 6 bases, leaving 8 bases not matched to a gene. Germline V gives CDR1 SGHDT, CDR2 YYEEEE. The chain's CDR3 is CASRLPGQGCQPQHF. In nucleotides, the CDR3 is TGTGCCAGCAGATTGCCGGGACAGGGGTGTCAGCCCCAGCATTTT.

The chain joins TRBV4-1 to TRBJ2-2, with D unresolved. The germline V gene encodes CDR1 MGHRA and CDR2 YSYEKL. Deletions cut 4 bases from V and 6 bases from J, with 15 bases between. The CDR3 is 15 residues long. Written as DNA, the CDR3 is TGCGCCAGCAGCCCGCGGTTGGATCCTCCCGGGGAGCTGTTTTTT. Encoded protein: CASSPRLDPPGELFF.

This clone was counted a single time. Here the CDR3 reads CASSYSRTRGEYEQYF. CDR3 DNA: TGTGCCAGCAGTTACTCACGGACACGGGGAGAATACGAGCAGTACTTC. The V and J genes are TRBV6-6 and TRBJ2-7; D tentatively fits TRBD1 or TRBD2 (5 bases each). Per germline, CDR1 MNHNY and CDR2 SVGAGI (reference sequence). This CDR3 spans 16 amino acids. Trimming pared 0 bases from V and 4 bases from J, leaving 16 bases between.

The chain has TRBV10-2 and TRBJ2-3, with TRBD2 identical over 8 bases. CDR3 length: 14 amino acids. The germline V gene has CDR1 WSHSY and CDR2 SAAADI. J was trimmed by 5 bases and V by 6 bases; bases with no gene match: 7. CDR3 loop: CASRSSGVGDTQYF. The DNA of the CDR3 is TGCGCCAGCAGGAGTAGCGGGGTGGGAGATACGCAGTATTTT.

This clone was seen a few times. The J gene is TRBJ1-4, the V gene TRBV4-1; weak D call: TRBD1 (5 bases). The ends were cut back, 4 bases at V and 13 bases at J, with 13 bases in the middle. This CDR3 contains 12 residues. CDR1 and CDR2 (germline): MGHRA, YSYEKL. The CDR3: CASSPYGGVLFF. The CDR3 DNA sequence: TGCGCCAGCAGCCCATACGGGGGAGTACTGTTTTTT.

The V call is TRBV5-5, the J call TRBJ2-7; no firm D call. The CDR3 loop spans 12 amino acids. Trimming took 0 bases from V and 7 from J, leaving 8 bases between them. Germline V CDR1 and CDR2: SGHKS, YYEKEE (reference sequence). The CDR3 region is CASSLAAGEQYF. DNA for the CDR3: TGTGCCAGCAGCTTGGCGGCTGGGGAGCAGTACTTC.

The chain is built from TRBV7-9 and TRBJ2-1, with D unresolved. This CDR3 has 14 amino acids. CDR1 is SEHNR and CDR2 is FQNEAQ in the germline V gene (reference sequence). The V end lost 4 bases, the J end lost 4 bases, and 11 bases lay between the germline ends. CDR3 residues: CASSSRTDYNEQFF. For the CDR3, the DNA is TGTGCCAGCAGCTCAAGGACGGATTACAATGAGCAGTTCTTC.

Only one count was recorded for this clone. The genes are TRBV9 and TRBJ1-2, with D possibly being TRBD1 (6 bases). This CDR3 region has 15 residues. Per the germline V gene, CDR1 is SGDLS and CDR2 is YYNGEE. Trimming removed 4 bases at V and 3 bases at J, with 16 bases between. This CDR3 is CASSRGAQNYYGYTF. The CDR3 DNA sequence: TGTGCCAGCAGCCGGGGGGCACAGAACTACTATGGCTACACCTTC.

This clone was picked up one time. V and J are TRBV12-5 and TRBJ2-6; no clear D. The CDR3 has 15 residues. Trimming took off 6 bases at V and 0 bases at J, with 9 bases between the two ends. Looked up from germline, CDR1 is LGHNT and CDR2 is FRNRAP. The CDR3 spells CASGQGSSGANVLTF. Written as DNA, the CDR3 is TGTGCTAGTGGGCAAGGTAGCTCTGGGGCCAACGTCCTGACTTTC.

V gene TRBV2 combines with J gene TRBJ1-1; D is perhaps TRBD1 (5 bases). V dropped 5 bases and J dropped 0 bases, with 10 bases sitting between them. Germline lookup yields CDR1 SNHLY and CDR2 FYNNEI. The CDR3 is made up of 14 amino acids. CDR3 DNA sequence: TGTGCCAGCAGTATGGGACGTATGAACACTGAAGCTTTCTTT. Encoded protein: CASSMGRMNTEAFF.

The chain uses TRBV7-7 and TRBJ2-7; D is unclear. From germline, CDR1 is SSHAT and CDR2 FNYEAQ (reference sequence). The V gene lost 5 bases and the J gene lost 5 bases, with 19 bases spanning the gap. The CDR3 totals 15 residues. The CDR3 region has the DNA TGTGCCAGCAGCCGCCTTTACACCACTATTCACGAGCAGTACTTC. Its translation is CASSRLYTTIHEQYF. Drawing the rest from reference TRBV7-7 and TRBJ2-7, the complete variable domain is GAGVSQSPRYKVTKRGQDVTLRCDPISSHATLYWYQQALGQGPEFLTYFNYEAQPDKSGLPSDRFSAERPEGSISTLTIQRTEQRDSAMYRCASSRLYTTIHEQYFGPGTRLTVT.

This chain uses TRBV2 with TRBJ2-3, with TRBD1 identical over 10 bases. Trimming removed 1 base from V and 0 bases from J; junction bases left unmatched: 10. CDR3 length: 19 residues. Germline V gives CDR1 SNHLY, CDR2 FYNNEI. The CDR3 region is CASSEEGTGARGSTDTQYF. DNA of the CDR3: TGTGCCAGCAGTGAAGAGGGGACAGGGGCCCGCGGAAGCACAGATACGCAGTATTTT.

The chain uses TRBV18 and TRBJ2-2; 7 bases match TRBD1. Germline values: CDR1 KGHSH, CDR2 LQKENI. Trimming cost V 3 bases and J 6 bases; bases outside gene matches: 7. CDR3 length: 15 amino acids. The CDR3 spells CASSPLRQGSGELFF. The CDR3 bases are TGTGCCAGCTCACCCCTACGACAGGGCTCCGGGGAGCTGTTTTTT.

In its sample, this clone was seen once. The rearrangement links TRBV19 to TRBJ1-2; tentatively, D is TRBD1 (6 bases). V was pared by 3 bases and J by 2 bases, with 13 bases between. Germline V gene data show CDR1 as LNHDA and CDR2 as SQIVND (reference sequence). The CDR3 has 15 residues. The CDR3 region has the DNA TGTGCCAGTAGTATCGACAGGCGGCAGAACTATGGCTACACCTTC. Protein product: CASSIDRRQNYGYTF.

This clone was detected only once. This CDR3 reads CASSLVASYEQYF. The CDR3 DNA reads TGTGCCAGCAGTTTGGTAGCCTCCTACGAGCAGTACTTC. V usage is TRBV28 and J usage is TRBJ2-7; D is ambiguous. CDR1 and CDR2 from the germline V gene are MDHEN and SYDVKM. The CDR3 is 13 amino acids. V gave up 3 bases and J gave up 0 bases, with 6 bases separating them.

The chain carries TRBV30 and TRBJ1-4; 7 positions match TRBD1. V dropped 4 bases and J dropped 7; count of bases not matched to a gene: 12. Germline lookup yields CDR1 GTSNPN and CDR2 SVGIG (reference sequence). The CDR3 totals 15 residues. The CDR3 loop is CAWNLQGGGREKLFF. Written as DNA, the CDR3 is TGTGCCTGGAATCTTCAGGGGGGGGGTCGTGAAAAACTGTTTTTT.

The gene calls are TRBV4-1 and TRBJ1-3; D is uncertain. With 5 bases removed from V and 4 bases from J, the gap between germline ends came to 18 bases. The CDR3 totals 16 residues. Germline CDR1 MGHRA, CDR2 YSYEKL. CDR3 DNA: TGCGCCAGCAGCATTACCCCCGCGCCGGGAGGAAACACCATATATTTT. It specifies CASSITPAPGGNTIYF.

This CDR3 is CASSLLAGPIYEQYF. For the CDR3, the DNA is TGTGCCAGCAGCTTACTAGCGGGGCCAATCTACGAGCAGTACTTC. This sequence joins TRBV6-1 and TRBJ2-7; 10 positions agree with TRBD2. The germline V gene encodes CDR1 MNHNS and CDR2 SASEGT. J was trimmed by 3 bases and V by 6 bases; bases with no gene match: 8. This CDR3 spans 15 amino acids.

V gene TRBV7-2 combines with J gene TRBJ1-1; D uncertain. Germline V gene lookup returns CDR1 SGHTA and CDR2 FQGNSA. There are 13 residues in the CDR3. Trimming removed 5 bases from V and 8 bases from J, with 15 bases in between. CDR3 protein: CASSIDGSAEAFF. The DNA for the CDR3 is TGTGCCAGCAGCATTGACGGGTCGGCCGAAGCTTTCTTT.

DNA for the CDR3: TGTGCCAGCAGCGTCGACAGTAACGGTCAGCCCCAGCATTTT. The encoded protein is CASSVDSNGQPQHF. The rearrangement uses TRBV11-2 and TRBJ1-5, with D tentatively TRBD1 (5 bases). The CDR3 is 14 residues long. Germline CDR1 and CDR2: SGHAT and FQNNGV. The V gene lost 5 bases and the J gene lost 6 bases, with 14 bases spanning the gap.

The chain links TRBV6-6 to TRBJ2-2, with TRBD1 matching 11 bases. There are 16 residues in the CDR3. Per the germline V gene, CDR1 is MNHNY and CDR2 is SVGAGI (reference sequence). With 4 bases clipped from V and 0 bases from J, the junction kept 1 base outside the gene matches. The CDR3 region is CASSSGQGANTGELFF. Written as DNA, the CDR3 is TGTGCCAGCAGTTCGGGACAGGGGGCGAACACCGGGGAGCTGTTTTTT.

This clone was seen a handful of times. This chain joins TRBV18 and TRBJ1-1; a possible D gene is TRBD1 (5 bases). The CDR3 is made up of 14 amino acids. Germline CDR1 KGHSH, CDR2 LQKENI. V dropped 2 bases and J dropped 11 bases, with 18 bases sitting between them. The CDR3 DNA reads TGTGCCAGCTCACCAGGCGGCAGGGCCACTTGGGCTTTCTTT. This encodes CASSPGGRATWAFF.

The J gene is TRBJ1-5, the V gene TRBV2; D is uncertain. This CDR3 contains 13 residues. Looked up from germline, CDR1 is SNHLY and CDR2 is FYNNEI. Trimming removed 7 bases at V and 6 bases at J, with 13 bases between. The CDR3 DNA follows: TGTGCCAGCATCGCGCGGGAGAGTCAGCCCCAGCATTTT. Residues: CASIARESQPQHF.

The rearrangement joins TRBV5-1 to TRBJ1-3; D not certain. The CDR3 loop spans 14 amino acids. Germline V gene sequence: CDR1 SGHRS, CDR2 YFSETQ. The V and J ends lost 4 bases and 0 bases respectively, with 8 bases between them. The CDR3, as DNA: TGCGCCAGCAGCCCCCGGGGCTCTGGAAACACCATATATTTT. Translation: CASSPRGSGNTIYF. Together with reference TRBV5-1 and TRBJ1-3, the CDR3 gives the full variable domain: KAGVTQTPRYLIKTRGQQVTLSCSPISGHRSVSWYQQTPGQGLQFLFEYFSETQRNKGNFPGRFSGRQFSNSRSEMNVSTLELGDSALYLCASSPRGSGNTIYFGEGSWLTVV.

V usage is TRBV5-6 and J usage is TRBJ2-1; 8 bases are a match to TRBD2. The germline CDR1 and CDR2 sequences are SGHDT and YYEEEE. This CDR3 comprises 18 residues. With 4 bases clipped from V and 6 bases from J, the junction kept 18 bases outside the gene matches. CDR3 sequence: CASSPGGSGVWGANEQFF. Here the CDR3 DNA reads TGTGCCAGCAGCCCCGGGGGTAGCGGGGTCTGGGGGGCCAATGAGCAGTTCTTC.

The V and J genes are TRBV10-2 and TRBJ1-6; D not resolved. Germline CDR1 is WSHSY and CDR2 is SAAADI. CDR3 length: 15 amino acids. The germline V and J ends were trimmed by 2 bases and 7 bases, with 12 bases remaining between them. The CDR3 loop reads CASSEAGGRNSPLHF. DNA of the CDR3: TGCGCCAGCAGTGAGGCAGGAGGAAGGAATTCACCCCTCCACTTT.